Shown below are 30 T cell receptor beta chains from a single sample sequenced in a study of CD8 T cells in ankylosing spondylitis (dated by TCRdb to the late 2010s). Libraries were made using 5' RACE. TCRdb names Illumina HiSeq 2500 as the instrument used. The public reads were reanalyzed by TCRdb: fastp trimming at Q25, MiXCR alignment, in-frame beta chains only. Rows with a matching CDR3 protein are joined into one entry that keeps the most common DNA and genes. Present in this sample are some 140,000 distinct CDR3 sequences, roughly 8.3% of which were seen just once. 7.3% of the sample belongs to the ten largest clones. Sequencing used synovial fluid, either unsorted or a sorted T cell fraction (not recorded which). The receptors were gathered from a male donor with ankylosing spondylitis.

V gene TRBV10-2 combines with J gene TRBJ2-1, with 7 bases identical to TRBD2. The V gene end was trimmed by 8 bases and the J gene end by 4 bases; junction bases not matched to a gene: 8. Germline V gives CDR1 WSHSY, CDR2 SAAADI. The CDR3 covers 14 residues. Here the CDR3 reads CASEPGGPYNEQFF. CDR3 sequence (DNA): TGCGCCAGCGAGCCGGGGGGACCGTACAATGAGCAGTTCTTC.

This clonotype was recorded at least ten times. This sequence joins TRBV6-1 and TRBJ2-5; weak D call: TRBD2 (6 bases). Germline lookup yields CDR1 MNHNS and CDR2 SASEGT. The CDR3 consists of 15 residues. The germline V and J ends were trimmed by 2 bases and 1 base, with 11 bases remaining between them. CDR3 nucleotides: TGTGCCAGCAGTGAAACACGGGGGACCCAAGAGACCCAGTACTTC. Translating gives CASSETRGTQETQYF.

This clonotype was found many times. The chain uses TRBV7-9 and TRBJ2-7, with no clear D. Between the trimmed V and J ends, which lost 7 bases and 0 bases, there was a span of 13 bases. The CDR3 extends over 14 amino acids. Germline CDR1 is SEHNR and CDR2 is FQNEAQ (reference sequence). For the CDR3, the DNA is TGTGCCAGCACCAACGATGCAAGCTCCTACGAGCAGTACTTC. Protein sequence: CASTNDASSYEQYF.

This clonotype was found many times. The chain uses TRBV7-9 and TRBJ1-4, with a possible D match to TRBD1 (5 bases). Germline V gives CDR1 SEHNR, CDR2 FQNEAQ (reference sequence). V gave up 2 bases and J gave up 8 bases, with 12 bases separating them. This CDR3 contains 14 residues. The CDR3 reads CASSLQGVKEKLFF. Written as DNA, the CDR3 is TGTGCCAGCAGCTTACAGGGAGTGAAGGAAAAACTGTTTTTT.

CDR3 in amino acids: CASSLAGPDYGYTF. DNA for the CDR3: TGTGCCAGCAGTTTAGCAGGGCCGGACTATGGCTACACCTTC. The gene calls are TRBV28 and TRBJ1-2; TRBD1 might be the D (5 bases). The germline CDR1 and CDR2 sequences are MDHEN and SYDVKM. Trimming took 2 bases from V and 3 from J, leaving 10 bases between them. This CDR3 has 14 amino acids.

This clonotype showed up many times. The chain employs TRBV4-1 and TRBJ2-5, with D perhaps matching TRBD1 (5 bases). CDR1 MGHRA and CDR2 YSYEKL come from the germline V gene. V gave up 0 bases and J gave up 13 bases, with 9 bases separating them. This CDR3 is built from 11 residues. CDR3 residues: CASSQDRVSYF. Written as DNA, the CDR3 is TGCGCCAGCAGCCAAGACAGGGTTTCGTACTTC.

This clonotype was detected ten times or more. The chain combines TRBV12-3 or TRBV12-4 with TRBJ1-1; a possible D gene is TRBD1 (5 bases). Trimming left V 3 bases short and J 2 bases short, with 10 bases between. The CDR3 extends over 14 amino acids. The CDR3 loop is CASSLTGHNTEAFF. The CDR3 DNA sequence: TGTGCCAGCAGTTTGACCGGACACAACACTGAAGCTTTCTTT.

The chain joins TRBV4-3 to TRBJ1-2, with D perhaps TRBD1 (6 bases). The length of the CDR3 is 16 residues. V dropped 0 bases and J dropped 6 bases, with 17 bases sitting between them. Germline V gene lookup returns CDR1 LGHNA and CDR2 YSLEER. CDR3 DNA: TGCGCCAGCAGCCAAGAGGGGTCGACAGGCCCTCATGGCTACACCTTC. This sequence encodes CASSQEGSTGPHGYTF.

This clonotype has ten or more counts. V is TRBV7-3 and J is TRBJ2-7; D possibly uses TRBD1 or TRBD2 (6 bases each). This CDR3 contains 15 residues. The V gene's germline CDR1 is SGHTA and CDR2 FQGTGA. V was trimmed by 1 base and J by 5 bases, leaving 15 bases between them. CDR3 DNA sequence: TGTGCCAGCAGCTTAAGGCCGGGGGCGCTTCACGAGCAGTACTTC. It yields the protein CASSLRPGALHEQYF.

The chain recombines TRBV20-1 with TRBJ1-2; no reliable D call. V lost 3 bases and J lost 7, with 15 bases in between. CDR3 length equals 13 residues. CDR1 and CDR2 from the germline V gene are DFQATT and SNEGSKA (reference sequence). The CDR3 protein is CSARTGTRFGYTF. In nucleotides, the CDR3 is TGCAGTGCTAGGACGGGCACAAGATTTGGCTACACCTTC.

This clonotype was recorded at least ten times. This CDR3 is CSVQLSGGLTEAFF. CDR3 nucleotide sequence: TGCAGCGTTCAGTTATCAGGGGGCTTGACTGAAGCTTTCTTT. This sequence joins TRBV29-1 and TRBJ1-1; 8 bases fit TRBD1. Germline V gene sequence: CDR1 SQVTM, CDR2 ANQGSEA. The CDR3 has 14 residues. V was pared by 5 bases and J by 5 bases, with 10 bases of the junction left unmatched.

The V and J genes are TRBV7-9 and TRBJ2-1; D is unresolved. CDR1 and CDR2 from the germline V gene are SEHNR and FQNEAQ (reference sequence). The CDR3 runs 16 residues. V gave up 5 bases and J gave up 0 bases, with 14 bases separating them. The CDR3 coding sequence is TGTGCCAGCAGCAGCTTATTACAGAGCTCCTACAATGAGCAGTTCTTC. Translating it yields CASSSLLQSSYNEQFF.

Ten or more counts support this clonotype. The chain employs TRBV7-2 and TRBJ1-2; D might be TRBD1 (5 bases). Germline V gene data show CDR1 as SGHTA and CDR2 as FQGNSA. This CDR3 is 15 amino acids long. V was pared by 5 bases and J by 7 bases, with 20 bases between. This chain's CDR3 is CASSRTGTDLLGYTF. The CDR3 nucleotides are TGTGCCAGCAGCCGAACCGGGACCGATCTTCTTGGCTACACCTTC.

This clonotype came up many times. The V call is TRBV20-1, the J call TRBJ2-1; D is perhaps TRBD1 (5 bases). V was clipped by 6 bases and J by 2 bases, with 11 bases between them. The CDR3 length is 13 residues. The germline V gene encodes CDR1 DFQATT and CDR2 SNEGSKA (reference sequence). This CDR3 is CSAPRVPYNEQFF. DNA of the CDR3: TGCAGTGCGCCCAGGGTTCCCTACAATGAGCAGTTCTTC.

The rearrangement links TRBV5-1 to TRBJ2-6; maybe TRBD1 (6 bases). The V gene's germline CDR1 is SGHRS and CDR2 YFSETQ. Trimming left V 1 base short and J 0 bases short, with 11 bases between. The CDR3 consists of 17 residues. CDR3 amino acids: CASSLLVTGSGANVLTF. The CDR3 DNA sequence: TGCGCCAGCAGCTTGCTGGTGACAGGCTCTGGGGCCAACGTCCTGACTTTC.

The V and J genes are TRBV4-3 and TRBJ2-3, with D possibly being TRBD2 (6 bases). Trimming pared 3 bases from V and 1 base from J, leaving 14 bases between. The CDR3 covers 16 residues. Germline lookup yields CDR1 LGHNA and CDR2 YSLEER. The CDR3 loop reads CASSQAGTSGTDTQYF. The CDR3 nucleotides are TGCGCCAGCAGCCAGGCCGGGACTTCAGGCACAGATACGCAGTATTTT.

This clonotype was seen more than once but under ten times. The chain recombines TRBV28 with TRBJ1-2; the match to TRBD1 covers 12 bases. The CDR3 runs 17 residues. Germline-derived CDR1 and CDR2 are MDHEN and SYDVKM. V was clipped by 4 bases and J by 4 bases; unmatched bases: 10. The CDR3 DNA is TGTGCCAGCAGTTCGCCTGGGACAGGGGGCGCCGGCTATGGCTACACCTTC. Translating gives CASSSPGTGGAGYGYTF.

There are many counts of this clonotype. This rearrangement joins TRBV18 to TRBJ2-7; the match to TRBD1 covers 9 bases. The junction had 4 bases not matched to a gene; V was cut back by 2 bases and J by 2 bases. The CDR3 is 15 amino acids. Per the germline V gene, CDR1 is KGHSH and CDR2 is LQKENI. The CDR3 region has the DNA TGTGCCAGCTCACCATCGACAGGGGGGACCTACGAGCAGTACTTC. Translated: CASSPSTGGTYEQYF.

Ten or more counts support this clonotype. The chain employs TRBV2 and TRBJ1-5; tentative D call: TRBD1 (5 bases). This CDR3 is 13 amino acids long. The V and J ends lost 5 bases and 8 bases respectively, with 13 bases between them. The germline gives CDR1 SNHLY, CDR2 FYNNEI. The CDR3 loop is CASSQDLGEPQHF. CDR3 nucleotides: TGTGCCAGCAGTCAGGACCTAGGGGAGCCCCAGCATTTT.

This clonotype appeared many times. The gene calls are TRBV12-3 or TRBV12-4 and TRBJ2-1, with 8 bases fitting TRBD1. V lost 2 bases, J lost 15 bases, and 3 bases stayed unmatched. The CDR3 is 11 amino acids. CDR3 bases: TGTGCCAGCAGTTTATTCGGGACAGGGTTCTTC. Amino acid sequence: CASSLFGTGFF.

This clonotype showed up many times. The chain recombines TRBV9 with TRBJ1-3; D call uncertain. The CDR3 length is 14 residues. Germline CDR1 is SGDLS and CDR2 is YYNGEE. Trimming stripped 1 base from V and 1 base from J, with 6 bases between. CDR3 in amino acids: CASSVMTSGNTIYF. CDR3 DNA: TGTGCCAGCAGCGTAATGACTTCTGGAAACACCATATATTTT.

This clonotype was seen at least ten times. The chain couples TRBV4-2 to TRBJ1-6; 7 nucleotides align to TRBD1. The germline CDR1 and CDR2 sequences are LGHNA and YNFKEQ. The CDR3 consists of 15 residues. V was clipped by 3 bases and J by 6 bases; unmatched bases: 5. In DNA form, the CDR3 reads TGTGCCAGCAGCCATCCCAGGGACAGTAATTCACCCCTCCACTTT. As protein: CASSHPRDSNSPLHF.

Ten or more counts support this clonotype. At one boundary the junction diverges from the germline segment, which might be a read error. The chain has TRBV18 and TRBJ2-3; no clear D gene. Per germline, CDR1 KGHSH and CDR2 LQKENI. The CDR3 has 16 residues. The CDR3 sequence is CASSSPAAAGTDTQYF. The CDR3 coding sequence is TGTGCCAGCTCATCACCGGCCGCGGCTGGCACAGATACGCAGTATTTT.

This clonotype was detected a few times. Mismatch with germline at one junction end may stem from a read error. In DNA, the CDR3 is TGCGCCAGCAGCTTGGCGACAGGGACCGGAAACACCGTATATTTT. This sequence encodes CASSLATGTGNTVYF. This rearrangement joins TRBV5-1 to TRBJ1-3; TRBD1 aligns across 7 bases. CDR3 length equals 15 residues. From germline, CDR1 is SGHRS and CDR2 YFSETQ. The complete variable domain, with remaining parts taken from reference TRBV5-1 and TRBJ1-3, reads KAGVTQTPRYLIKTRGQQVTLSCSPISGHRSVSWYQQTPGQGLQFLFEYFSETQRNKGNFPGRFSGRQFSNSRSEMNVSTLELGDSALYLCASSLATGTGNTVYFGEGSWLTVV.

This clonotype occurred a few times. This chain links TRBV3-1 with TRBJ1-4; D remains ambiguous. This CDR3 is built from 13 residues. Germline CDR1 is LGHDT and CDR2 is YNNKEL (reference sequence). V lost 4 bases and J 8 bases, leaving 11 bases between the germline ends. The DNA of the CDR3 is TGTGCCAGCAGCCGTCCTGGTAACGAAAAACTGTTTTTT. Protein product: CASSRPGNEKLFF.

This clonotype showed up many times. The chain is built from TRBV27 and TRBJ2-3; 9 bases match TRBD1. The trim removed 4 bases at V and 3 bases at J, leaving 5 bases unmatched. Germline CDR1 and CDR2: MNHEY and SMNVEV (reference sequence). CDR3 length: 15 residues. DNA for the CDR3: TGTGCCAGCAGTTCACCGGGACAGGGAACAGATACGCAGTATTTT. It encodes CASSSPGQGTDTQYF.

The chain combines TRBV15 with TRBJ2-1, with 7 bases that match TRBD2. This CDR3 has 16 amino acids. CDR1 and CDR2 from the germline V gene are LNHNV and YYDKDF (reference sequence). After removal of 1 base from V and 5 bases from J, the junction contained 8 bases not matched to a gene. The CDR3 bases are TGTGCCACCAGCAGAGGTCGAGGCGGGAGCCACAATGAGCAGTTCTTC. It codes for CATSRGRGGSHNEQFF.

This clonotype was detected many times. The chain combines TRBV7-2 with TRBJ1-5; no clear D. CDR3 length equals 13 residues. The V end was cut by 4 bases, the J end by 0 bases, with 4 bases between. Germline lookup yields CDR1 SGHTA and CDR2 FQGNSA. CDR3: CASSWGSNQPQHF. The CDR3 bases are TGTGCCAGCAGCTGGGGTAGCAATCAGCCCCAGCATTTT.

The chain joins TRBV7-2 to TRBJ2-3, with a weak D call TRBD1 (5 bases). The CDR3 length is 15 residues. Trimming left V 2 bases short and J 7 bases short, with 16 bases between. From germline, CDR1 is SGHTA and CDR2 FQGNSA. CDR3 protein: CASSLYRIPGNTQYF. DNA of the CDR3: TGTGCCAGCAGCTTATACAGGATCCCTGGGAATACGCAGTATTTT.

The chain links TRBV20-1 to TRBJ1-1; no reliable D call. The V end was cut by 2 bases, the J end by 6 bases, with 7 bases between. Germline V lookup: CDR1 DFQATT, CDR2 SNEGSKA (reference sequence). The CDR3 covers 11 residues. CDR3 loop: CSARRQPEAFF. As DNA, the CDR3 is TGCAGTGCTAGACGGCAGCCTGAAGCTTTCTTT.